The clone carrying this TCR beta chain has a handful of counts. Antigen unknown. TCRdb passed the 5' RACE reads through MiXCR, listing each CDR3 protein once. The sample shows about 340,000 distinct CDR3 sequences, 9% to 15% of them seen only once. V was clipped by 5 bases and J by 8 bases; unmatched bases: 17. Germline loops: CDR1 SGHVS, CDR2 FNYEAQ. This CDR3 region has 17 residues. This entry comes from a study of identical twins. Study outcomes and limitations: Among out-of-frame alpha sequences shared by twins, low generation probability occurred in excess. Abundant beta clonotypes from cord blood bore fewer insertions; memory repertoires lacked this pattern.

The data also belong to a second study, concerning yellow fever vaccine responses in identical twins.

The V and J genes are TRBV7-6 and TRBJ2-1, with TRBD1 identical over 8 bases. The receptor's source is a young woman in good health. The sequenced sample was CD8+ T cells sorted from blood. The CDR3 reads CASSRTLGTGELDEQFF. In DNA, the CDR3 is TGTGCCAGCAGCCGCACACTAGGGACAGGAGAACTGGATGAGCAGTTCTTC.